This TCR beta chain originates from a study of T cell repertoires in cytomegalovirus infection. Looking at the study overall: CMV infection plus the matching HLA type was flagged by public TCR beta signatures.

The sample holds a few counts of this clonotype. Its antigen is not identified. The V and J ends lost 0 bases and 9 bases respectively, with 16 bases between them. Germline CDR1 is MNHNS and CDR2 is SASEGT. The CDR3 sequence is 15 residues long. Study results and caveats: It was HLA-C-restricted CMV-specific TCR beta clonotypes that dominated the response ex vivo. Cumulated frequencies of public TCR beta families served to identify carriers of CMV plus the relevant HLA.

TCRdb reprocessed the reads via MiXCR and lists one record per CDR3 protein. The sample contains about 570,000 distinct CDR3 sequences, just under 40% of which appear only once. Sample: cultured PBMCs, taken from culture after CMV antigen stimulation. This TCR came from a human donor in good health (CMV status not recorded). Some clones in this sample may be carry-over from other donors' samples. The chain has TRBV6-1 and TRBJ2-3; D call uncertain. This CDR3 reads CASSEADPLSGTQYF. CDR3 nucleotides: TGTGCCAGCAGTGAAGCGGACCCCTTGAGTGGCACGCAGTATTTT.